Each of the 22 T cell receptor beta chains below was sequenced from the same sample in a study of identical twins. MiXCR, applied by TCRdb to the 5' RACE reads, yields one record per CDR3 protein. The data show 500,000 to 650,000 distinct CDR3 sequences, roughly 6.6% seen once. The sample was also linked to a second study, of yellow fever vaccine responses in identical twins.

Sequenced: PBMCs. The origin of the receptors is a woman between 18 and 30 years old in good health.

V and J are TRBV4-1 and TRBJ1-1, with D hard to call. Trimming took 1 base from V and 3 from J, leaving 9 bases between them. CDR3 length equals 14 residues. Germline V CDR1 and CDR2: MGHRA, YSYEKL. CDR3 DNA: TGCGCCAGCAGCCAAGGAGGGTCGGACACTGAAGCTTTCTTT. Protein sequence: CASSQGGSDTEAFF.

This clonotype showed up many times. The rearrangement uses TRBV5-5 and TRBJ2-5; D might be TRBD2 (6 bases). CDR1 is SGHKS, CDR2 YYEKEE, per germline (reference sequence). The CDR3 extends over 16 amino acids. Trimming left V 4 bases short and J 2 bases short, with 18 bases between. In DNA form, the CDR3 reads TGTGCCAGCAGCGTACGTTACGGGAGCTCTCAAGAGACCCAGTACTTC. This codes for CASSVRYGSSQETQYF.

This clonotype has at least ten counts. The chain has TRBV6-5 and TRBJ2-1, with 8 bases fitting TRBD1. Germline V lookup: CDR1 MNHEY, CDR2 SVGAGI. V was clipped by 8 bases and J by 7 bases; unmatched bases: 4. This CDR3 has 12 amino acids. The CDR3 is CASGDRPNEQFF. The CDR3 DNA sequence: TGTGCCAGCGGGGACAGGCCAAATGAGCAGTTCTTC.

There are a few counts of this clonotype. V is TRBV2 and J is TRBJ2-7; 9 positions agree with TRBD1. There are 15 residues in the CDR3. The germline V gene has CDR1 SNHLY and CDR2 FYNNEI. J was trimmed by 3 bases and V by 2 bases; bases with no gene match: 5. CDR3 amino acids: CASSERETGGYEQYF. CDR3 nucleotides: TGTGCCAGCAGTGAAAGGGAGACAGGGGGCTACGAGCAGTACTTC.

The J gene is TRBJ2-7, the V gene TRBV20-1; D remains ambiguous. Trimming took off 6 bases at V and 2 bases at J, with 17 bases between the two ends. The CDR3 has 14 amino acids. Germline CDR1 reads DFQATT; CDR2 reads SNEGSKA (reference sequence). The CDR3 loop is CSAEAKLGTYEQYF. CDR3 nucleotide sequence: TGCAGTGCCGAAGCAAAATTGGGCACCTACGAGCAGTACTTC.

V gene TRBV29-1 combines with J gene TRBJ1-1, with a possible D match to TRBD1 (6 bases). CDR1 SQVTM and CDR2 ANQGSEA come from the germline V gene. The CDR3 consists of 14 residues. Trimming removed 7 bases at V and 1 base at J, with 16 bases between. The CDR3 reads CSASQGSRNTEAFF. The CDR3 DNA reads TGCAGCGCTTCACAGGGAAGTCGGAACACTGAAGCTTTCTTT.

This clonotype showed up just a few times. The gene calls are TRBV20-1 and TRBJ2-7, with 11 positions matching TRBD2. This CDR3 is 13 amino acids long. The germline V gene has CDR1 DFQATT and CDR2 SNEGSKA (reference sequence). V gave up 5 bases and J gave up 7 bases; unmatched junction bases: 7. The CDR3 coding sequence is TGCAGTGCTGTAGCGGGAGGGGGTGGGGAGCAGTACTTC. This encodes CSAVAGGGGEQYF.

In its sample, this clonotype was seen a few times. The chain has TRBV5-6 and TRBJ2-7; D not certain. This CDR3 region has 20 residues. Per the germline V gene, CDR1 is SGHDT and CDR2 is YYEEEE. V was cut by 1 base and J by 1 base, with 27 bases left in between. The CDR3 DNA sequence: TGTGCCAGCAGCTTGTATCTTGTAACGGATGGTCAATTGACGTCCTACGAGCAGTACGTC. As protein: CASSLYLVTDGQLTSYEQYV.

This clonotype has ten or more counts. The chain joins TRBV5-1 to TRBJ2-3; D perhaps matches TRBD2 (6 bases). The CDR3 totals 15 residues. CDR1 SGHRS and CDR2 YFSETQ come from the germline V gene. The germline V and J ends were trimmed by 8 bases and 0 bases, with 16 bases remaining between them. CDR3 nucleotide sequence: TGCGCCAGTGCGGGCGGGGTCCCTAGCACAGATACGCAGTATTTT. This translates into CASAGGVPSTDTQYF.

This clonotype was detected only a few times. The rearrangement joins TRBV25-1 to TRBJ2-2; D may be TRBD1 (6 bases). The CDR3 contains 15 residues. In germline, CDR1 is MGHDK, CDR2 SYGVNS. V lost 1 base, J lost 5 bases, and 11 bases lay in between. The CDR3 DNA reads as TGTGCCAGCAGTGAATTGGGCAGGGGTACCGGGGAGCTGTTTTTT. It yields the protein CASSELGRGTGELFF.

This clonotype was detected only a few times. The rearrangement links TRBV7-3 to TRBJ2-1; the match to TRBD2 covers 16 bases. The junction had 8 bases not matched to a gene; V was cut back by 5 bases and J by 4 bases. This CDR3 contains 18 residues. Germline CDR1 SGHTA, CDR2 FQGTGA. CDR3 region: CASSDQGTSGRAYNEQFF. The CDR3 coding sequence is TGTGCCAGCAGCGATCAAGGGACTAGCGGGAGGGCATACAATGAGCAGTTCTTC.

The chain employs TRBV6-4 and TRBJ2-6; D is uncertain. Germline V lookup: CDR1 MRHNA, CDR2 SNTAGT. The CDR3 runs to 13 residues. Between the trimmed V and J ends, which lost 4 bases and 10 bases, there was a span of 11 bases. In DNA form, the CDR3 reads TGTGCCAGCAGTGTAGACACAGAAAACGTCCTGACTTTC. This sequence encodes CASSVDTENVLTF.

The chain is built from TRBV7-8 and TRBJ2-1, with 11 bases identical to TRBD2. After removal of 2 bases from V and 5 bases from J, the junction contained 14 bases not matched to a gene. The CDR3 is 19 amino acids. The germline V gene has CDR1 SGHVS and CDR2 FQNEAQ. The CDR3 sequence is CASSLREGIAGGMDNEQFF. In DNA form, the CDR3 reads TGTGCCAGCAGCTTACGCGAAGGGATAGCGGGAGGGATGGACAATGAGCAGTTCTTC.

This clonotype was seen ten or more times. The V gene is TRBV12-3 or TRBV12-4, the J gene TRBJ1-1; no firm D call. V dropped 2 bases and J dropped 5 bases, with 6 bases sitting between them. This CDR3 region has 12 residues. The CDR3 DNA reads TGTGCCAGCAGTTTAAGTTGGACTGAAGCTTTCTTT. Translation gives CASSLSWTEAFF.

This clonotype was detected ten times or more. The chain joins TRBV10-3 to TRBJ2-1, with a weak D call TRBD2 (6 bases). CDR1 is ENHRY and CDR2 is SYGVKD in the germline V gene. The CDR3 contains 15 residues. The V and J ends lost 2 bases and 3 bases respectively, with 11 bases between them. The CDR3 coding sequence is TGTGCCATCAGTGAGAGAGGGACTTTCTACAATGAGCAGTTCTTC. Translation gives CAISERGTFYNEQFF.

This clonotype was seen a handful of times. The chain carries TRBV18 and TRBJ1-1; perhaps TRBD1 as D (5 bases). CDR1 and CDR2 (germline): KGHSH, LQKENI. The CDR3 sequence is 16 residues long. V lost 0 bases, J lost 4 bases, and 15 bases lay in between. The CDR3 loop is CASSPPGVGSSTEAFF. The CDR3 nucleotides are TGTGCCAGCTCACCACCGGGGGTAGGTTCGAGCACTGAAGCTTTCTTT.

This clonotype was detected only a few times. The V and J genes are TRBV7-3 and TRBJ2-2; TRBD2 matches 8 bases. Germline CDR1 SGHTA, CDR2 FQGTGA. After removal of 2 bases from V and 4 bases from J, the junction contained 3 bases not matched to a gene. The CDR3 consists of 15 residues. CDR3 sequence: CASSLRAGGTGELFF. CDR3 bases: TGTGCCAGCAGCTTACGTGCGGGGGGCACCGGGGAGCTGTTTTTT. Using reference TRBV7-3 and TRBJ2-2 for the parts outside the CDR3, the full variable domain is GAGVSQTPSNKVTEKGKYVELRCDPISGHTALYWYRQSLGQGPEFLIYFQGTGAADDSGLPNDRFFAVRPEGSVSTLKIQRTERGDSAVYLCASSLRAGGTGELFFGEGSRLTVL.

This chain uses TRBV7-9 with TRBJ2-1; D is uncertain. The CDR3 extends over 16 amino acids. V was cut by 2 bases and J by 2 bases, with 13 bases left in between. CDR1 is SEHNR and CDR2 is FQNEAQ in the germline V gene (reference sequence). The CDR3: CASSLSQLGTYNEQFF. For the CDR3, the DNA is TGTGCCAGCAGCTTAAGTCAGCTGGGGACCTACAATGAGCAGTTCTTC.

J is TRBJ2-1 and V is TRBV20-1, with 9 bases that match TRBD2. The V segment lost 4 bases and the J segment 8 bases; nucleotides outside the gene matches: 12. The germline V gene has CDR1 DFQATT and CDR2 SNEGSKA (reference sequence). CDR3 size: 15 residues. CDR3 loop: CSAMPVREGVYEQFF. The CDR3 nucleotides are TGCAGTGCTATGCCGGTGCGGGAGGGGGTTTATGAGCAGTTCTTC.

This clonotype has a count of ten or more. The rearrangement joins TRBV5-1 to TRBJ2-7; D might be TRBD2 (6 bases). V was trimmed by 0 bases and J by 1 base, leaving 11 bases between them. The CDR3 is 15 residues long. Germline values: CDR1 SGHRS, CDR2 YFSETQ. CDR3 DNA: TGCGCCAGCAGCTTGGAGCCAGGGAGGTCCTACGAGCAGTACTTC. This gives the protein CASSLEPGRSYEQYF. The whole variable domain, remainder taken from reference TRBV5-1 and TRBJ2-7, is KAGVTQTPRYLIKTRGQQVTLSCSPISGHRSVSWYQQTPGQGLQFLFEYFSETQRNKGNFPGRFSGRQFSNSRSEMNVSTLELGDSALYLCASSLEPGRSYEQYFGPGTRLTVT.

This clonotype was seen repeatedly, ten times or more. The rearrangement uses TRBV7-8 and TRBJ2-2; D is unresolved. Looked up from germline, CDR1 is SGHVS and CDR2 is FQNEAQ. This CDR3 spans 15 amino acids. V lost 3 bases and J lost 4, with 12 bases in between. The CDR3 DNA reads as TGTGCCAGCAGCTTCAGGTCTTCGGGCACCGGGGAGCTGTTTTTT. Amino acid sequence: CASSFRSSGTGELFF.

The gene calls are TRBV6-1 and TRBJ2-7; 10 nucleotides match TRBD2. Germline V CDR1 and CDR2: MNHNS, SASEGT. With V trimmed by 1 base and J by 3 bases, 3 bases remained unmatched. The CDR3 has 15 residues. The CDR3 bases are TGTGCCAGCAGTGAAGAGCGGGGGGGCTACTACGAGCAGTACGTC. Translation: CASSEERGGYYEQYV.